This T cell receptor (beta chain) was profiled in a study of cytomegalovirus exposure and HLA in healthy donors. Study details: Unique TCR beta sequences numbering 117 million came from around 180 million T cells in an earlier analysis. Among the 400 or so donors who were genotyped, approximately 83% fell in the genetic ancestry cluster that is associated with self-reported Caucasian donors.

This clone was seen only once. Primers for the PCR totalled 60 Vbeta and 13 Jbeta. Under the authors' procedure: In a later analysis, around 10 million of approximately 80 million unique beta chains occurred in at least two donors. Assay used: immunoSEQ multiplex PCR; TCRdb lists only in-frame clones, some missing. The DNA was the basis for D and trimming; V, J and clone size are from that table. The table includes 150,000 to 200,000 clones, more than 80% detected once. The sequence derives from a woman aged 18-29 years in good health and CMV-seropositive. Sequenced material: PBMCs.

CDR3 sequence reads: CASSTVAGSTDTQYF. CDR3 DNA: TGTGCCAGCAGCACGGTAGCGGGGAGCACAGATACGCAGTATTTT. This sequence joins TRBV6-6 and TRBJ2-3; 8 nucleotides match TRBD2. The CDR3 extends over 15 amino acids. CDR1 is MNHNY and CDR2 is SVGAGI in the germline V gene (reference sequence). Trimming took 6 bases from V and 0 from J; bases not matched to a gene: 5.